This T cell receptor beta chain was found in a study of identical twins. On this clonotype: Its specificity is unknown.

Unique molecular identifiers were in the cDNA, with template-switch universal primer binding. TCRdb analysed the 5' RACE reads with MiXCR anew, one entry per CDR3 protein. The table shows about 250,000 distinct CDR3 sequences, with about 8.3% occurring only once. Germline CDR1 SGHKS, CDR2 YYEKEE (reference sequence). Trimming stripped 3 bases from V and 1 base from J, with 11 bases between. The CDR3 runs to 14 residues. Points from the study as a whole: The abundant beta clonotypes from cord blood had fewer insertions, and memory repertoires had none of this. One should note that invariant MAIT and iNKT cells could partly confound zero-insertion analyses. A cross-sectional statistical analysis, not follow-up of the same donors, supported the conclusions.

These data also formed part of another study, on yellow fever vaccine responses in identical twins.

The sequence derives from a woman aged 18 to 35 in good health. Sequences were obtained from CD8+ T cells sorted from blood. The rearrangement uses TRBV5-5 and TRBJ2-7, with D tentatively TRBD1 or TRBD2 (5 bases each). DNA for the CDR3: TGTGCCAGCAGCTGGGACCTAGGGTCCTACGAGCAGTACTTC. This gives the protein CASSWDLGSYEQYF.